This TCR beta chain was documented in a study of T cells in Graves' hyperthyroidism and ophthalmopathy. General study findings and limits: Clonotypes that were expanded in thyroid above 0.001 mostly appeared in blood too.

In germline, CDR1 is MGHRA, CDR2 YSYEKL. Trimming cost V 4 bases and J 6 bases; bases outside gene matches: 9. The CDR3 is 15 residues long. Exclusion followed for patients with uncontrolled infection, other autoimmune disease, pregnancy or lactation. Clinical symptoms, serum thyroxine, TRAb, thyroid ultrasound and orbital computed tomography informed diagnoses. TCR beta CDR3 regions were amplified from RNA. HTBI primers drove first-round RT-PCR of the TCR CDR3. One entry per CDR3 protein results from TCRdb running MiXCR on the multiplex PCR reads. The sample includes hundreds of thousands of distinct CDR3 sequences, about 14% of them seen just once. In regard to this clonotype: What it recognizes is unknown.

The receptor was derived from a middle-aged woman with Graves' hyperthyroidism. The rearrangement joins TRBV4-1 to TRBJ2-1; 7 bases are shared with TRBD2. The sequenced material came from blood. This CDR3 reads CASSPREDVGNEQFF. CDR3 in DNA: TGCGCCAGCAGCCCACGGGAGGATGTGGGCAATGAGCAGTTCTTC.